A selection of T cell receptor beta chains follows, all from one sample in a study of cytomegalovirus exposure and HLA in healthy donors. The table came from immunoSEQ multiplex PCR; TCRdb's copy has only in-frame clones and leaves some out. The data contain approximately 140,000 clones, around 77% of them seen just once; the ten biggest clones take up nearly 5%. The sequencing sample was made of PBMCs. The receptors here all came from a woman between 45 and 65 years old in good health and CMV-seronegative. Both conserved end residues are part of each CDR3. The D gene is left open where the match is weak. Expanded clones get a size class; other rows say once, few or many, or leave the size out.

size	J	D	V	DNA	CDR3
.	TRBJ1-2	TRBD1	TRBV6-1	TGTGCCAGCAGGGAATCCGGGACAGATGACTTC	CASRESGTDDF
.	TRBJ1-6	.	TRBV7-2	TGTGCCAGCAGCTTAGATCGGGTCGGTGCGGGGAATTCACCCCTCCACTTT	CASSLDRVGAGNSPLHF
.	TRBJ2-2	TRBD1	TRBV13	TGTGCCAGCAGCTTAGGAGGGGGCCGCGGTGACACCGGGGAGCTGTTTTTT	CASSLGGGRGDTGELFF
.	TRBJ2-1	TRBD2	TRBV2	TGTGCCAGCAGTTTAGCGGGGGGGCCAAATGAGCAGTTCTTC	CASSLAGGPNEQFF
.	TRBJ2-3	.	TRBV9	TGTGCCAGCAGCGACGGGGAAGCGCAGTATTTT	CASSDGEAQYF
.	TRBJ2-6	TRBD1	TRBV5-1	TGCGCCAGCAGCCAAGACAGGGGATCTGGGGCCAACGTCCTGACTTTC	CASSQDRGSGANVLTF
few	TRBJ2-7	TRBD2	TRBV10-3	TGTGCCATCAGTGACGTCGTAGCGGGTTCTGATGACGAGCAGTACTTC	CAISDVVAGSDDEQYF
medium-sized	TRBJ1-2	.	TRBV5-6	TGTGCCAGCAGCCTCCAGGGTGATGGCTACACCTTC	CASSLQGDGYTF
.	TRBJ1-2	TRBD1	TRBV6-1	TGTGCCAGCAGTGACCGGGACAGGGGATCGAGAGGCTACACCTTC	CASSDRDRGSRGYTF
.	TRBJ1-2	.	TRBV7-6	TGTGCCAGCAGCCCCGGGGCCAAGGGGGTAGGCTACACCTTC	CASSPGAKGVGYTF
once	TRBJ2-5	TRBD1	TRBV19	TGTGCCAGTAGTATGCAGGGGGCGAAACAAGAGACCCAGTACTTC	CASSMQGAKQETQYF
few	TRBJ1-5	.	TRBV2	TGTGCCAGCAGTGAAACCGGGATTAGATATCAGCCCCAGCATTTT	CASSETGIRYQPQHF
.	TRBJ1-5	TRBD1	TRBV6-1	TGTGCCAGCAGTCTAGGGACAGGCCATAATCAGCCCCAGCATTTT	CASSLGTGHNQPQHF
.	TRBJ1-1	.	TRBV7-9	TGTTCCAGCAGCTTAGAGAGGGCGGGGGCTTTCTTT	CSSSLERAGAFF
.	TRBJ2-5	TRBD2	TRBV7-7	TGTGCTAGCAGCCAATTAGCGGGGGAAGAGACCCAGTACTTC	CASSQLAGEETQYF
.	TRBJ2-7	TRBD1	TRBV27	TGTGCCAGCAGGTTTCAGGGGGTAGGGTACGAGCAGTACTTC	CASRFQGVGYEQYF
.	TRBJ1-5	.	TRBV6-5	TGTGCCAGCAGTTACGGACAGAATCAGCCCCAGCATTTT	CASSYGQNQPQHF
once	TRBJ1-1	.	TRBV6-1	TGTGCCAGCAGTGATCCGGTGGGGGGGATTAACACTGAAGCTTTCTTT	CASSDPVGGINTEAFF
few	TRBJ2-7	TRBD2	TRBV6-5	TGTGCCAGCAGGGCTCTGGGGGGGGGACCCTACGAGCAGTACTTC	CASRALGGGPYEQYF
once	TRBJ2-7	TRBD1	TRBV4-1	TGCGCCAGCAGCCACTCGTACCGGAACAGGGGGCTATCCTACGAGCAGTACTTC	CASSHSYRNRGLSYEQYF
.	TRBJ2-7	TRBD1	TRBV7-8	TGTGCCAGCAGCTTCCCGGGACAGGGGAGGTCATACGAGCAGTACTTC	CASSFPGQGRSYEQYF
few	TRBJ2-5	TRBD2	TRBV7-8	TGTGCCAGCAGCGTAGCCCTGCCCGGGGGGGAGACCCAGTACTTC	CASSVALPGGETQYF
.	TRBJ2-3	.	TRBV19	TGTGCCAGTACCGACGACGCACTGGGGGCGGGGGGCACAGATACGCAGTATTTT	CASTDDALGAGGTDTQYF
few	TRBJ1-6	TRBD1	TRBV18	TGTGCCAGCTCACCCCTGACAGGGGGGAAAAATTCACCCCTCCACTTT	CASSPLTGGKNSPLHF
.	TRBJ1-2	.	TRBV2	TGTGCCAGCAGGATGGAACAGGGTTTCGGCTATGGCTACACCTTC	CASRMEQGFGYGYTF
.	TRBJ1-2	.	TRBV11-2	TGTGCCAGCAGCGCGGAGAACTATGGCTACACCTTC	CASSAENYGYTF
.	TRBJ2-3	TRBD2	TRBV4-2	TGTGCCAGCAGCCAAGAACTAGCGGGGGTCGGCACAGATACGCAGTATTTT	CASSQELAGVGTDTQYF
.	TRBJ2-7	.	TRBV4-3	TGCGCCAGCAGCCAAGATGATTACTCCTACGAGCAGTACTTC	CASSQDDYSYEQYF
few	TRBJ2-2	.	TRBV6-1	TGTGCCAGCAGTGAGGGAGAGGGAATCGCCGGGGAGCTGTTTTTT	CASSEGEGIAGELFF
.	TRBJ1-6	TRBD1	TRBV19	TGTGCCAGTAGTATGGGGCATGAGGTACAGGGGGAAAATTCACCCCTCCACTTT	CASSMGHEVQGENSPLHF
.	TRBJ2-7	TRBD2	TRBV6-4	TGTGCCAGCAGCCGAGACGGGGGGTACGAGCAGTACTTC	CASSRDGGYEQYF
.	TRBJ2-7	TRBD2	TRBV9	TGTGCCAGCAGCCCTCGGACTAGCGGGGGCTACGAGCAGTACTTC	CASSPRTSGGYEQYF
.	TRBJ2-4	.	TRBV11-2	TGTGCCAGCAGCCAACAGGGAGGGAAAAACATTCAGTACTTC	CASSQQGGKNIQYF
.	TRBJ1-2	.	TRBV4-3	TGCGCCAGCAGCCAAGATAGCAGCCTTCTAATAAACTATGGCTACACCTTC	CASSQDSSLLINYGYTF
.	TRBJ2-2	TRBD2	TRBV19	TGTGCCAGTAGAACTAGCGGGAGTTACACCGGGGAGCTGTTTTTT	CASRTSGSYTGELFF
few	TRBJ2-1	TRBD2	TRBV19	TGTGCCAGTAGTAAGGGACTAGCGGTCGATGAGCAGTTCTTC	CASSKGLAVDEQFF
.	TRBJ1-4	.	TRBV6-5	TGTGCCAGCAGTTACGACAGGAATGAAAAACTGTTTTTT	CASSYDRNEKLFF
.	TRBJ2-5	.	TRBV9	TGTGCCAGCAGCGTAGACCTAGCCGAGTCGGAGACCCAGTACTTC	CASSVDLAESETQYF
once	TRBJ1-2	.	TRBV21-1	TGTGCCAGCAGCACCCAGGGTGCACAGCCACTACGCTATGGCTACACCTTC	CASSTQGAQPLRYGYTF
.	TRBJ2-3	TRBD1	TRBV29-1	TGCAGCGCATCGACAGGGGGCGCCGTAGATACGCAGTATTTT	CSASTGGAVDTQYF
.	TRBJ1-3	.	TRBV9	TGTGCCAGCAGACCTAGCGCCGGAAACACCATATATTTT	CASRPSAGNTIYF
.	TRBJ1-2	.	TRBV4-1	TGCGCCAGCAGCCCGTTGTCTTCGCCAGGTTCCTATGGCTACACCTTC	CASSPLSSPGSYGYTF
.	TRBJ2-5	.	TRBV2	TGTGCCAGCAGTGTTGTCAGGATAGGAGAGACCCAGTACTTC	CASSVVRIGETQYF
.	TRBJ2-1	TRBD2	TRBV2	TGTGCCAGCAGGTTCGGAGCGGGGGGCTCCTACAATGAGCAGTTCTTC	CASRFGAGGSYNEQFF
.	TRBJ2-2	.	TRBV25-1	TGTGCCAGCAGTGAATACTCCCAGGCCGGGGAGCTGTTTTTT	CASSEYSQAGELFF
.	TRBJ1-4	TRBD1	TRBV19	TGTGCCAGTAGTACAAACCGGGACAGGGGGAGTGAAAAACTGTTTTTT	CASSTNRDRGSEKLFF
.	TRBJ2-2	TRBD2	TRBV11-2	TGTGCCAGCAGCAAATTAGCGGGGGGGAACACCGGGGAGCTGTTTTTT	CASSKLAGGNTGELFF
.	TRBJ1-6	.	TRBV6-4	TGTGCCAGCAGTGAGGAGTTCGGTTCACCCCTCCACTTT	CASSEEFGSPLHF
.	TRBJ2-2	.	TRBV20-1	TGCAGTGCTAGTCGTCCCGGGGAGCTGTTTTTT	CSASRPGELFF
once	TRBJ2-7	TRBD2	TRBV29-1	TGCAGCGTTGCCAGCGGGGGAATGAGCGAGCAGTACTTC	CSVASGGMSEQYF
many	TRBJ1-1	.	TRBV14	TGTGCCAGCGGGACACTGAACACTGAAGCTTTCTTT	CASGTLNTEAFF
.	TRBJ1-3	.	TRBV30	TGTGCCGTCGAAGGCAGGGGTCGAGAAAACACCATATATTTT	CAVEGRGRENTIYF
.	TRBJ1-2	.	TRBV7-8	TGTGCCAGCAGCGCCTGGAGGGGATACGGCTACACCTTC	CASSAWRGYGYTF
.	TRBJ2-3	.	TRBV6-1	TGTGCCAGCAGTGCAACCGGGCCCTCCGGAGGGACGCAGTATTTT	CASSATGPSGGTQYF
.	TRBJ1-1	.	TRBV9	TGTGCCAGCAGCGTAGCTGGCCAGGGCGAAGCTTTCTTT	CASSVAGQGEAFF